These 6 T cell receptor beta chains were all obtained from the same sample, sequenced in a study of T cell responses to AZD1222 COVID-19 vaccine. Libraries were prepared by immunoSEQ multiplex PCR; TCRdb keeps only in-frame clonotypes and omits some of them. The sample gives some 60,000 clones, 75% to 90% of which show up once; 6% to 7.5% is in the top ten. The sequenced sample was peripheral blood, obtained 28 days after the second AZD1222 dose. The receptor set was obtained from an adult who received the AZD1222 COVID-19 vaccine.

V usage is TRBV9 and J usage is TRBJ2-2; 7 nucleotides line up with TRBD2. V shed 4 bases and J 6 bases; nucleotides not matched to a gene: 12. CDR1 and CDR2 from the germline V gene are SGDLS and YYNGEE. This CDR3 region has 16 residues. CDR3 DNA: TGTGCCAGCAGCAGCGGACTAGGAGGTGGGGCCGGGGAGCTGTTTTTT. This gives the protein CASSSGLGGGAGELFF.

The chain uses TRBV30 and TRBJ1-3, with 9 bases that match TRBD1. The CDR3 contains 13 residues. CDR1 is GTSNPN and CDR2 is SVGIG in the germline V gene (reference sequence). V gave up 3 bases and J gave up 8 bases; unmatched junction bases: 5. DNA for the CDR3: TGTGCCTGGAGCCGGACAGGGGAGTACACCATATATTTT. It codes for CAWSRTGEYTIYF.

The gene calls are TRBV6-4 and TRBJ2-2, with D uncertain. Looked up from germline, CDR1 is MRHNA and CDR2 is SNTAGT. Between the trimmed V and J ends, which lost 5 bases and 3 bases, there was a span of 13 bases. This CDR3 contains 15 residues. The CDR3 sequence: CASSLEPTHTGELFF. The DNA of the CDR3 is TGTGCCAGCAGTTTGGAGCCAACCCACACCGGGGAGCTGTTTTTT.

This chain uses TRBV19 with TRBJ1-1; no firm D call. V shed 6 bases and J shed 6 bases, with 20 bases lying between them. The CDR3 consists of 15 residues. CDR1 is LNHDA and CDR2 is SQIVND in the germline V gene (reference sequence). The CDR3 DNA reads TGTGCCAGTAGCGGCTCGACGGTCGGAATGGCTGAAGCTTTCTTT. Its translation is CASSGSTVGMAEAFF.

The chain links TRBV20-1 to TRBJ2-1; TRBD2 matches at 9 bases. Germline CDR1 is DFQATT and CDR2 is SNEGSKA (reference sequence). The CDR3 length is 15 residues. Losses at the gene ends were 3 bases for V and 7 bases for J; bases not matched to a gene: 10. The CDR3 reads CSASLSAGGPNEQFF. DNA of the CDR3: TGCAGTGCTAGTTTGTCCGCGGGAGGGCCGAATGAGCAGTTCTTC.

The chain is built from TRBV27 and TRBJ2-7; D uncertain. Germline V gene lookup returns CDR1 MNHEY and CDR2 SMNVEV (reference sequence). There are 11 residues in the CDR3. Trimming stripped 5 bases from V and 3 bases from J, with 5 bases between. CDR3 nucleotides: TGTGCCAGCAGTCACCACTACGAGCAGTACTTC. As protein: CASSHHYEQYF.